The 13 T cell receptor beta chains reported below all come from one sample, sequenced in a study of T cells in Graves' hyperthyroidism and ophthalmopathy (dated by TCRdb to about 2019). Library preparation employed multiplex PCR. The reads were generated on an Illumina HiSeq 2000. The TCR beta CDR3 regions were amplified from RNA transcripts. The TCR CDR3 was subjected to a first round of RT-PCR using the HTBI primer set and the Qiagen OneStep RT-PCR kit. Clones were called with MiXCR by TCRdb after fastp trimmed the public reads at Q25, and only in-frame beta chains were retained. Each CDR3 protein appears once, grouped with its most common genes and DNA. The sample has 200,000 to 250,000 distinct CDR3 sequences on record, less than 20% of them singletons. Around 28% of the sample comes from the top ten. Sequencing was performed on blood. The receptors were gathered from a woman aged 18-29 years with Graves' ophthalmopathy.

This clonotype was seen many times. This chain uses TRBV18 with TRBJ1-1, with 7 bases identical to TRBD1. Unmatched junction bases numbered 0, after V lost 4 bases and J lost 1 base. The length of the CDR3 is 13 residues. CDR1 KGHSH and CDR2 LQKENI come from the germline V gene. In DNA, the CDR3 is TGTGCCAGCTCACGACAGGGGAACACTGAAGCTTTCTTT. Translated, it gives CASSRQGNTEAFF.

This clonotype was detected ten times or more. The V gene is TRBV20-1, the J gene TRBJ1-4, with 7 bases aligning to TRBD1. CDR1 and CDR2 from the germline V gene are DFQATT and SNEGSKA (reference sequence). This CDR3 is built from 14 residues. J lost 8 bases, V lost 5 bases, and 11 bases had no gene match. The DNA for the CDR3 is TGCAGTGCTCAGAACCCCCAGGGGGGGGAAAAACTGTTTTTT. This gives the protein CSAQNPQGGEKLFF.

There are many counts of this clonotype. The rearrangement links TRBV2 to TRBJ1-6; the match to TRBD1 covers 7 bases. Germline V CDR1 and CDR2: SNHLY, FYNNEI. With V trimmed by 1 base and J by 7 bases, 10 bases remained unmatched. The CDR3 is 17 amino acids. The CDR3 reads CASSEVAGGIGNSPLHF. The CDR3 DNA is TGTGCCAGCAGTGAAGTGGCAGGGGGGATCGGGAATTCACCCCTCCACTTT.

This clonotype appeared a few times. The chain carries TRBV20-1 and TRBJ2-3; D possibly uses TRBD1 or TRBD2 (6 bases each). The CDR3 consists of 14 residues. Trimming stripped 5 bases from V and 6 bases from J, with 18 bases between. Germline V gives CDR1 DFQATT, CDR2 SNEGSKA (reference sequence). The CDR3 reads CSAPPATRGDTQYF. For the CDR3, the DNA is TGCAGTGCTCCCCCGGCGACTAGGGGGGATACGCAGTATTTT.

There are many counts of this clonotype. The rearrangement joins TRBV11-2 to TRBJ1-2, with TRBD1 as a possible D gene (6 bases). Germline assignment: CDR1 SGHAT and CDR2 FQNNGV. Trimming removed 5 bases from V and 6 bases from J, with 13 bases in between. The CDR3 has 13 amino acids. CDR3: CASSPGGGHGYTF. The CDR3 nucleotides read TGTGCCAGCAGCCCGGGTGGGGGCCATGGCTACACCTTC.

About this clonotype itself: This clone may be a read error of a much larger clone one base away. This chain connects TRBV6-2 or TRBV6-3 to TRBJ1-1, with 9 positions matching TRBD1. In germline, CDR1 is MNHEY, CDR2 SVGEGT. This CDR3 spans 17 amino acids. The CDR3 DNA sequence: TGTGCCAGCAGAGTGGACAGGGGTTATAGTCAGGACACTGAAGCTTCCTTT. Amino acids: CASRVDRGYSQDTEASF.

This clonotype was recorded at least ten times. The rearrangement uses TRBV13 and TRBJ2-1; TRBD2 is a possible D gene (7 bases). V lost 4 bases and J 4 bases, leaving 14 bases between the germline ends. The CDR3 has 15 amino acids. The V gene's germline CDR1 is PRHDT and CDR2 FYEKMQ (reference sequence). The CDR3 nucleotides read TGTGCCAGCAGCTCAGGGGCGGGGGCGTACAATGAGCAGTTCTTC. Translating it yields CASSSGAGAYNEQFF. The full variable domain, rest sourced from reference TRBV13 and TRBJ2-1, is AAGVIQSPRHLIKEKRETATLKCYPIPRHDTVYWYQQGPGQDPQFLISFYEKMQSDKGSIPDRFSAQQFSDYHSELNMSSLELGDSALYFCASSSGAGAYNEQFFGPGTRLTVL.

This clonotype appeared many times. The chain carries TRBV11-3 and TRBJ1-3, with TRBD1 as a possible D gene (6 bases). The ends were cut back, 0 bases at V and 0 bases at J, with 9 bases in the middle. CDR3 length equals 16 residues. Germline CDR1 and CDR2: SGHNT and YENEEA. The CDR3 nucleotides are TGTGCCAGCAGCTTAGAGGGACAAAGCTCTGGAAACACCATATATTTT. This codes for CASSLEGQSSGNTIYF.

This clonotype has a count of ten or more. V gene TRBV4-1 combines with J gene TRBJ1-3; 7 nucleotides agree with TRBD1. The CDR3 has 15 residues. Trimming took 1 base from V and 2 from J; bases not matched to a gene: 2. CDR1 and CDR2 (germline): MGHRA, YSYEKL. CDR3 sequence (DNA): TGCGCCAGCAGCCAAGCTGACAGGGCTGGAAACACCATATATTTT. Amino acids: CASSQADRAGNTIYF.

As regards this clonotype: Lacking the conserved final phenylalanine or tryptophan, this CDR3 likely reflects a read error. The rearrangement uses TRBV19 and TRBJ2-2; D call uncertain. Germline CDR1 LNHDA, CDR2 SQIVND (reference sequence). The V gene lost 5 bases and the J gene lost 0 bases, with 13 bases spanning the gap. CDR3 length: 16 residues. The CDR3 here is CASSPSLASNTGELFL. Written as DNA, the CDR3 is TGTGCCAGTAGTCCCTCCCTCGCCTCGAACACCGGGGAGCTGTTTCTT.

This clonotype has ten or more counts. The chain recombines TRBV7-9 with TRBJ2-7; D ambiguous. Deletions cut 6 bases from V and 0 bases from J, with 12 bases between. The germline V gene encodes CDR1 SEHNR and CDR2 FQNEAQ (reference sequence). The CDR3 covers 14 residues. The DNA of the CDR3 is TGTGCCAGCAGTCCACAAAGCTTCTCCTACGAGCAGTACTTC. Its protein is CASSPQSFSYEQYF.

This clonotype occurred many times. The CDR3 protein is CASSSREAGEQYF. The CDR3 bases are TGTGCCAGCAGTTCGCGGGAGGCGGGCGAGCAGTACTTC. The rearrangement uses TRBV6-1 and TRBJ2-7; 8 bases fit TRBD2. V trimming: 5 bases; J trimming: 6 bases; junction bases outside the gene matches: 6. CDR3 size: 13 residues. Germline loops: CDR1 MNHNS, CDR2 SASEGT.

This clonotype was recorded at least ten times. The chain couples TRBV15 to TRBJ1-4; D is uncertain. Germline-derived CDR1 and CDR2 are LNHNV and YYDKDF (reference sequence). V lost 1 base and J lost 7, with 13 bases in between. CDR3 length equals 15 residues. The CDR3 is CATSRVKGVSEKLFF. The CDR3 DNA follows: TGTGCCACCAGCAGAGTGAAGGGTGTAAGTGAAAAACTGTTTTTT.